This entry lists 32 T cell receptor beta chains sequenced from one sample in a study of shared clonotypes between healthy human individuals. This table comes from immunoSEQ multiplex PCR, and its TCRdb copy is limited to in-frame clones, with some not included. The data hold some 2.1 million clones, with 85% to 95% observed a single time. Sequencing was performed on naive CD4+ T cells sorted from blood. Subset reported: CD45RA+ positively selected. Receptors originate from a man aged 18 to 29 in good health.

In this sample, this clone turned up once. The chain has TRBV6-1 and TRBJ1-2; 7 bases are shared with TRBD1. J gave up 4 bases and V 11 bases, and 13 bases lay outside the gene matches. Germline V gene data show CDR1 as MNHNS and CDR2 as SASEGT. The CDR3 spans 14 residues. CDR3 bases: TGTGCCTCCATCCAAGCGGGACAGCTCTATGGCTACACCTTC. It is translated as CASIQAGQLYGYTF.

The V call is TRBV6-6, the J call TRBJ1-4; 9 nucleotides align to TRBD1. The CDR3 consists of 16 residues. J gave up 0 bases and V 4 bases, and 3 bases lay outside the gene matches. CDR1 is MNHNY, CDR2 SVGAGI, per germline (reference sequence). The CDR3 DNA sequence: TGTGCCAGCAGTTCCGGGACAGGGACAACTAATGAAAAACTGTTTTTT. Amino acids: CASSSGTGTTNEKLFF.

V is TRBV30 and J is TRBJ2-5; 9 bases match TRBD1. The trim removed 5 bases at V and 2 bases at J, leaving 9 bases unmatched. The germline gives CDR1 GTSNPN, CDR2 SVGIG (reference sequence). The CDR3 is made up of 15 amino acids. Written as DNA, the CDR3 is TGTGCCTGGGGCACCGGGACAGGGATTCAAGAGACCCAGTACTTC. It translates to CAWGTGTGIQETQYF. Full variable domain (outside the CDR3, taken from reference TRBV30 and TRBJ2-5): SQTIHQWPATLVQPVGSPLSLECTVEGTSNPNLYWYRQAAGRGLQLLFYSVGIGQISSEVPQNLSASRPQDRQFILSSKKLLLSDSGFYLCAWGTGTGIQETQYFGPGTRLLVL.

This chain links TRBV6-5 with TRBJ2-7; no clear D gene. The V gene lost 4 bases and the J gene lost 8 bases, with 12 bases spanning the gap. CDR3 length: 12 residues. Germline loops: CDR1 MNHEY, CDR2 SVGAGI. CDR3 in DNA: TGTGCCAGCAGTTCGACTCGCTCGCAGCAGTACTTC. This encodes CASSSTRSQQYF.

The chain combines TRBV29-1 with TRBJ1-1, with 12 nucleotides matching TRBD1. Germline-derived CDR1 and CDR2 are SQVTM and ANQGSEA. With V trimmed by 7 bases and J by 0 bases, 9 bases remained unmatched. This CDR3 comprises 16 residues. This CDR3 is CSAWGTGGAMNTEAFF. The DNA of the CDR3 is TGCAGCGCCTGGGGGACAGGGGGCGCGATGAACACTGAAGCTTTCTTT.

The gene calls are TRBV30 and TRBJ1-1, with TRBD1 as a possible D gene (5 bases). Trimming cost V 1 base and J 7 bases, with 13 bases left between them. CDR1 and CDR2 (germline): GTSNPN, SVGIG (reference sequence). This CDR3 has 13 residues. The CDR3 loop reads CAWSARPRGEAFF. DNA for the CDR3: TGTGCCTGGAGTGCAAGGCCGAGGGGTGAAGCTTTCTTT.

The chain recombines TRBV28 with TRBJ1-2; 9 nucleotides match TRBD1. The CDR3 has 15 amino acids. With 5 bases clipped from V and 5 bases from J, the junction kept 9 bases outside the gene matches. Germline loops: CDR1 MDHEN, CDR2 SYDVKM. The CDR3 bases are TGTGCCAGCAGTCCGAGGGACAGGGAGCTTTATGGCTACACCTTC. Amino acids: CASSPRDRELYGYTF.

The chain is built from TRBV11-2 and TRBJ1-1; 9 nucleotides match TRBD1. The length of the CDR3 is 15 residues. Germline CDR1 is SGHAT and CDR2 is FQNNGV. With V trimmed by 1 base and J by 5 bases, 5 bases remained unmatched. The CDR3 loop reads CASSLVGQGRTEAFF. CDR3 coding DNA: TGTGCCAGCAGCTTAGTAGGACAGGGGAGGACTGAAGCTTTCTTT.

The J gene is TRBJ1-6, the V gene TRBV15, with 7 bases identical to TRBD1. Germline V gene lookup returns CDR1 LNHNV and CDR2 YYDKDF (reference sequence). The V gene end was trimmed by 0 bases and the J gene end by 1 base; junction bases not matched to a gene: 12. The CDR3 spans 20 residues. CDR3 coding DNA: TGTGCCACCAGCAGAGATCGAGTAGGGGGCGGTTTTTCCTATAATTCACCCCTCCACTTT. It codes for CATSRDRVGGGFSYNSPLHF. Using reference TRBV15 and TRBJ1-6 for the parts outside the CDR3, the full variable domain is DAMVIQNPRYQVTQFGKPVTLSCSQTLNHNVMYWYQQKSSQAPKLLFHYYDKDFNNEADTPDNFQSRRPNTSFCFLDIRSPGLGDTAMYLCATSRDRVGGGFSYNSPLHFGNGTRLTVT.

The genes are TRBV29-1 and TRBJ2-3; 9 bases map to TRBD1. The CDR3 is 14 amino acids. CDR1 is SQVTM and CDR2 is ANQGSEA in the germline V gene. This chain's CDR3 is CRRPRDRGTDTQYF. The CDR3 DNA follows: TGCAGAAGGCCCCGGGACAGGGGCACAGATACGCAGTATTTT.

The V gene is TRBV18, the J gene TRBJ2-1, with 7 bases aligning to TRBD1. V was clipped by 8 bases and J by 0 bases; unmatched bases: 7. The length of the CDR3 is 15 residues. From germline, CDR1 is KGHSH and CDR2 LQKENI. The CDR3 protein is CASGTGDSSYNEQFF. CDR3 in DNA: TGTGCCAGCGGTACAGGGGACAGCTCCTACAATGAGCAGTTCTTC.

The chain has TRBV5-1 and TRBJ1-6; 7 nucleotides match TRBD1. The germline CDR1 and CDR2 sequences are SGHRS and YFSETQ. The CDR3 spans 18 residues. V was pared by 4 bases and J by 0 bases, with 10 bases of the junction left unmatched. The CDR3 protein is CASSPGTVLSSYNSPLHF. CDR3 bases: TGCGCCAGCAGCCCAGGGACAGTCCTCAGCTCCTATAATTCACCCCTCCACTTT.

Points on this clone: A much larger clone differs from this one at a single base, so this may be a read error. Different DNA sequences within this sample yield the same CDR3. The V gene is TRBV2, the J gene TRBJ2-7, with 10 bases aligning to TRBD1. The CDR3 is 13 amino acids. CDR1 and CDR2 (germline): SNHLY, FYNNEI. The trim removed 6 bases at V and 3 bases at J, leaving 2 bases unmatched. The CDR3 is CASSRDRGYEQYF. The CDR3 bases are TGTGCCAGCAGCCGGGACAGGGGCTACGAGCAGTACTTC.

V usage is TRBV9 and J usage is TRBJ2-2; no reliable D call. The CDR3 is made up of 16 amino acids. V was pared by 0 bases and J by 2 bases, with 11 bases between. CDR1 is SGDLS and CDR2 is YYNGEE in the germline V gene. The CDR3 coding sequence is TGTGCCAGCAGCGTAGATGTGGGGATAAACACCGGGGAGCTGTTTTTT. As protein: CASSVDVGINTGELFF.

This clone was detected only once. The chain has TRBV27 and TRBJ1-1; perhaps TRBD1 as D (5 bases). The CDR3 loop spans 15 amino acids. Germline lookup yields CDR1 MNHEY and CDR2 SMNVEV (reference sequence). V lost 3 bases to trimming and J lost 2 bases, with 13 bases between them. DNA for the CDR3: TGTGCCAGCAGTTTTTTCAGGGCGGGTAACACTGAAGCTTTCTTT. Its translation is CASSFFRAGNTEAFF.

CDR3: CASSRQGDTQYF. CDR3 nucleotides: TGTGCCAGCAGCCGACAGGGGGATACGCAGTATTTT. The chain joins TRBV9 to TRBJ2-3; 8 nucleotides match TRBD1. Germline-derived CDR1 and CDR2 are SGDLS and YYNGEE. CDR3 size: 12 residues. The V segment lost 4 bases and the J segment 6 bases; nucleotides outside the gene matches: 1.

The chain has TRBV4-2 and TRBJ2-7; the D is unclear. V shed 1 base and J shed 0 bases, with 10 bases lying between them. From germline, CDR1 is LGHNA and CDR2 YNFKEQ. This CDR3 comprises 15 residues. As DNA, the CDR3 is TGTGCCAGCAGCCAAGGGGCTGGCACCTCCTACGAGCAGTACTTC. Its protein is CASSQGAGTSYEQYF.

The rearrangement uses TRBV5-1 and TRBJ2-2, with 8 bases that match TRBD2. Germline values: CDR1 SGHRS, CDR2 YFSETQ. With V trimmed by 4 bases and J by 5 bases, 7 bases remained unmatched. The CDR3 consists of 15 residues. The CDR3 protein is CASSLVASGTGELFF. The DNA for the CDR3 is TGCGCCAGCAGCCTGGTCGCTAGCGGGACCGGGGAGCTGTTTTTT.

In the case of this clone: Other DNA sequences of this sample code for an identical CDR3. The rearrangement uses TRBV7-2 and TRBJ1-2; 9 nucleotides line up with TRBD1. V was clipped by 3 bases and J by 5 bases; unmatched bases: 1. CDR3 length: 13 amino acids. CDR1 is SGHTA, CDR2 FQGNSA, per germline. The CDR3 region has the DNA TGTGCCAGCAGCTTCGGACAGGGGTATGGCTACACCTTC. Translated: CASSFGQGYGYTF.

The rearrangement joins TRBV14 to TRBJ2-2; TRBD2 aligns across 8 bases. J lost 1 base, V lost 1 base, and 2 bases had no gene match. The CDR3 is 16 amino acids. Germline values: CDR1 SGHDN, CDR2 FVKESK. CDR3 loop: CASSQASGRNTGELFF. The DNA for the CDR3 is TGTGCCAGCAGCCAAGCCAGCGGGAGGAACACCGGGGAGCTGTTTTTT.

In this sample, this clone turned up once. The V call is TRBV6-1, the J call TRBJ2-1, with D possibly matching TRBD1 (6 bases). The CDR3 contains 13 residues. CDR1 and CDR2 (germline): MNHNS, SASEGT. Trimming removed 6 bases at V and 4 bases at J, with 10 bases between. The DNA for the CDR3 is TGTGCCAGCAGCGGACAGAGTTACAATGAGCAGTTCTTC. It translates to CASSGQSYNEQFF.

This clone came up once. As DNA, the CDR3 is TGTGCCAGCAGTTACTCGAACGGGAATTCACCCCTCCACTTT. Its protein is CASSYSNGNSPLHF. The chain couples TRBV6-6 to TRBJ1-6; D uncertain. The germline V gene encodes CDR1 MNHNY and CDR2 SVGAGI (reference sequence). V dropped 0 bases and J dropped 7 bases, with 7 bases sitting between them. The CDR3 totals 14 residues.

V is TRBV5-4 and J is TRBJ1-1; 7 bases are a match to TRBD1. J gave up 6 bases and V 3 bases, and 20 bases lay outside the gene matches. This CDR3 has 18 residues. The germline V gene has CDR1 SGHNT and CDR2 YYREEE (reference sequence). The CDR3 is CASSWAQGWERKSAEAFF. CDR3 bases: TGTGCCAGCAGCTGGGCACAGGGGTGGGAAAGGAAGTCGGCTGAAGCTTTCTTT.

V and J are TRBV6-1 and TRBJ1-2; 11 positions agree with TRBD1. Trimming at V came to 7 bases and at J to 7 bases, leaving 5 bases not matched to a gene. CDR1 is MNHNS, CDR2 SASEGT, per germline. The CDR3 totals 13 residues. Written as DNA, the CDR3 is TGTGCCAGCATTGGACAGGGGGCGACTGGCTACACCTTC. Translation: CASIGQGATGYTF.

The chain employs TRBV5-1 and TRBJ1-4; D uncertain. Looked up from germline, CDR1 is SGHRS and CDR2 is YFSETQ. Trimming cost V 0 bases and J 9 bases, with 12 bases left between them. The CDR3 covers 14 residues. The CDR3 loop reads CASSLGTIQKKLFF. CDR3 DNA sequence: TGCGCCAGCAGCTTGGGGACCATACAAAAAAAACTGTTTTTT.

The chain is built from TRBV4-3 and TRBJ2-7; no reliable D call. Trimming cost V 0 bases and J 5 bases, with 17 bases left between them. The CDR3 contains 16 residues. Germline V gene sequence: CDR1 LGHNA, CDR2 YSLEER. The CDR3 loop is CASSQDLNIEADEQYF. The CDR3 coding sequence is TGCGCCAGCAGCCAAGATCTTAATATTGAGGCTGACGAGCAGTACTTC.

The chain links TRBV5-8 to TRBJ2-7; maybe TRBD1 (6 bases). V lost 4 bases to trimming and J lost 3 bases, with 14 bases between them. Germline values: CDR1 SGHTS, CDR2 YDEGEE. The CDR3 consists of 14 residues. CDR3 DNA: TGTGCCAGCAGCCTCTACGGACAGCGCTACGAGCAGTACTTC. This translates into CASSLYGQRYEQYF.

Here the CDR3 DNA reads TGCGCCAGCAGCCAGACGCGGGAGGAGAGCTCCTACGAGCAGTACTTC. It specifies CASSQTREESSYEQYF. The chain is built from TRBV4-1 and TRBJ2-7, with 8 bases fitting TRBD2. This CDR3 spans 16 amino acids. Germline V gene lookup returns CDR1 MGHRA and CDR2 YSYEKL. Trimming removed 3 bases from V and 0 bases from J; junction bases left unmatched: 7.

As to this clone: The sample contains more than one DNA sequence encoding this CDR3. The chain uses TRBV29-1 and TRBJ2-3, with TRBD2 matching over 8 bases. The CDR3 sequence is 12 residues long. Germline V gene data show CDR1 as SQVTM and CDR2 as ANQGSEA. After removal of 6 bases from V and 3 bases from J, the junction contained 2 bases not matched to a gene. CDR3: CSVTSGTDTQYF. The CDR3 bases are TGCAGCGTCACTAGCGGAACAGATACGCAGTATTTT.

The DNA for the CDR3 is TGTGCCAGCAGCGTCGCGTATACAGGGGGAAACACCGGGGAGCTGTTTTTT. This sequence encodes CASSVAYTGGNTGELFF. The chain has TRBV7-9 and TRBJ2-2, with TRBD1 matching 8 bases. The germline V gene encodes CDR1 SEHNR and CDR2 FQNEAQ (reference sequence). Losses at the gene ends were 5 bases for V and 2 bases for J; bases not matched to a gene: 10. The CDR3 is 17 amino acids.

The CDR3 region has the DNA TGTGCCAGCAGCTTAGGGGGAGAGCCCACCGGGGAGCTGTTTTTT. Its protein is CASSLGGEPTGELFF. V is TRBV11-3 and J is TRBJ2-2; weak D call: TRBD2 (5 bases). The germline V gene has CDR1 SGHNT and CDR2 YENEEA. Between the trimmed V and J ends, which lost 1 base and 4 bases, there was a span of 10 bases. The CDR3 is 15 residues long.

The chain recombines TRBV27 with TRBJ2-7; TRBD1 agrees at 7 bases. Trimming cost V 5 bases and J 3 bases; bases outside gene matches: 7. The CDR3 is 14 amino acids. Germline CDR1 reads MNHEY; CDR2 reads SMNVEV (reference sequence). CDR3 in amino acids: CASSPDRVNYEQYF. CDR3 coding DNA: TGTGCCAGCAGTCCCGACAGGGTCAACTACGAGCAGTACTTC.